This T cell receptor (beta chain) was recorded in a study of shared clonotypes between healthy human individuals. Healthy HIV-negative adults with no recent acute infections or vaccinations were recruited as donors. This CDR3 comprises 13 residues. With 4 bases removed from V and 7 bases from J, the gap between germline ends came to 9 bases. Germline CDR1 reads SGDLS; CDR2 reads YYNGEE. Only in-frame clones appear in the TCRdb table, and some are missing; sequencing was by immunoSEQ multiplex PCR. The sample has 2 million or so clones; 90% to 95% are singletons. V gene TRBV9 combines with J gene TRBJ1-6; D is ambiguous. The sample taken for sequencing was naive CD4+ T cells sorted from blood. Stated subset: CD45RA+ positively selected. The sequence came from a man aged 18 to 35 in good health. For the CDR3, the DNA is TGTGCCAGCAGCCCCAACTTCAATTCACCCCTCCACTTT. It specifies CASSPNFNSPLHF. Using reference TRBV9 and TRBJ1-6 for the parts outside the CDR3, the full variable domain is DSGVTQTPKHLITATGQRVTLRCSPRSGDLSVYWYQQSLDQGLQFLIQYYNGEERAKGNILERFSAQQFPDLHSELNLSSLELGDSALYFCASSPNFNSPLHFGNGTRLTVT.